This TCR beta chain was recovered during a study of blood T cell repertoires in COVID-19. The germline gives CDR1 SGHVS, CDR2 FQNEAQ. The CDR3 loop spans 12 amino acids. The V gene end was trimmed by 5 bases and the J gene end by 8 bases; junction bases not matched to a gene: 4. Assay: immunoSEQ multiplex PCR; the TCRdb copy retains only in-frame clones and omits some. The repertoire holds roughly 330,000 clones, 80% to 90% seen once, with less than 6.5% in the top ten. Cohorts were based on clinical histories the participants reported. The rearrangement links TRBV7-8 to TRBJ1-2; TRBD1 matches at 8 bases. The sequencing input was PBMCs or T cells enriched from blood (not recorded which). The clonotype was recovered from a man aged 25 to 40 who had recovered from COVID-19. This CDR3 is CASSPRTGGYTF. Here the CDR3 DNA reads TGTGCCAGCAGCCCGCGGACAGGGGGCTACACCTTC.